The rows below give T cell receptor beta chains drawn from one sample of a study of breast tumors, draining lymph nodes, adjacent tissues. TCRdb fed the multiplex PCR reads into MiXCR, producing one record per CDR3 protein. The data show 100,000 or so distinct CDR3 sequences, 21% seen once. Sequencing was performed on axillary lymph node tissue. Receptor source: a female donor with breast cancer. Some clones in this sample may be carry-over from other donors' samples. Both conserved end residues are part of each CDR3. Each record gives: J gene, V gene, CDR3 protein.

j_call: TRBJ1-6
v_call: TRBV2
cdr3_aa: CASSPGHSPLHF

j_call: TRBJ1-5
v_call: TRBV18
cdr3_aa: CASSPTGGLGQPQHF

j_call: TRBJ2-3
v_call: TRBV20-1
cdr3_aa: CSARGLASTDTQYF

j_call: TRBJ1-5
v_call: TRBV6-5
cdr3_aa: CASRLQGRNSNQPQHF

j_call: TRBJ2-7
v_call: TRBV7-6
cdr3_aa: CASSPRTGGGYEQYF

j_call: TRBJ1-6
v_call: TRBV7-9
cdr3_aa: CASGPSSSYNSPLHF

j_call: TRBJ2-1
v_call: TRBV20-1
cdr3_aa: CSATTGQEYNEQFF

j_call: TRBJ2-5
v_call: TRBV4-2
cdr3_aa: CASSFGLAGFGETQYF

j_call: TRBJ2-5
v_call: TRBV5-1
cdr3_aa: CASSLGAGQETQYF

j_call: TRBJ2-1
v_call: TRBV9
cdr3_aa: CASSAFGGESYNEQFF

j_call: TRBJ2-3
v_call: TRBV2
cdr3_aa: CASKGTDTQYF

j_call: TRBJ2-1
v_call: TRBV14
cdr3_aa: CASSQDRAPSSYNEQFF

j_call: TRBJ2-7
v_call: TRBV6-1
cdr3_aa: CASSEALPGRGGGYEQYF

j_call: TRBJ1-1
v_call: TRBV29-1
cdr3_aa: CSTRASPEAFF

j_call: TRBJ2-7
v_call: TRBV2
cdr3_aa: CASSEVGVLYEQYF

j_call: TRBJ1-1
v_call: TRBV18
cdr3_aa: CASSPRLQGRAEAFF

j_call: TRBJ2-1
v_call: TRBV4-1
cdr3_aa: CASSHPISGVMDEQFF

j_call: TRBJ1-1
v_call: TRBV7-9
cdr3_aa: CASSPNRLTTTKARNTEAFF

j_call: TRBJ1-2
v_call: TRBV2
cdr3_aa: CASSEREGNYGYTF

j_call: TRBJ2-1
v_call: TRBV12-3/TRBV12-4
cdr3_aa: CASSNGLAEPPSYNEQFF

j_call: TRBJ1-6
v_call: TRBV6-5
cdr3_aa: CASSYEGSSYNSPLHF

j_call: TRBJ2-1
v_call: TRBV10-3
cdr3_aa: CAISEGTGYNEQFF

j_call: TRBJ2-1
v_call: TRBV11-2
cdr3_aa: CASSLDYQHNEQFF

j_call: TRBJ2-7
v_call: TRBV14
cdr3_aa: CASSRGESYEQYF

j_call: TRBJ1-6
v_call: TRBV27
cdr3_aa: CASSFGEGNSPLHF

j_call: TRBJ2-1
v_call: TRBV5-6
cdr3_aa: CASSLLAGGRYNEQFF

j_call: TRBJ2-5
v_call: TRBV7-3
cdr3_aa: CASSLSGGVETQYF

j_call: TRBJ2-5
v_call: TRBV6-1
cdr3_aa: CASTPEVAGGETQYF

j_call: TRBJ2-5
v_call: TRBV20-1
cdr3_aa: CSAKDASEGMETQYF

j_call: TRBJ1-2
v_call: TRBV7-9
cdr3_aa: CASSLEAGGYGYTF

j_call: TRBJ2-5
v_call: TRBV6-1
cdr3_aa: CASRDGGVGEETQYF

j_call: TRBJ1-4
v_call: TRBV7-2
cdr3_aa: CASSRGPKNEKLFF

j_call: TRBJ2-6
v_call: TRBV12-3/TRBV12-4
cdr3_aa: CASSLEVTSGTPSGANVLTF

j_call: TRBJ1-6
v_call: TRBV6-5
cdr3_aa: CASREGADNSPLHF

j_call: TRBJ2-5
v_call: TRBV6-5
cdr3_aa: CASSYSMGYQETQYF